This T cell receptor beta chain derives from a study of blood T cell repertoires in COVID-19. Study context: Material from acute and convalescent COVID-19 was sourced from the United States, Italy and Spain.

In the authors' methods: Reference gene primer amplification in the assay estimated nucleated cell counts. Profiled with immunoSEQ multiplex PCR; TCRdb holds only in-frame clones, not every one. V and J calls and clone size are given by that table; D and trimming were obtained from the DNA. The repertoire holds 100,000 to 150,000 clones, with over 75% as singletons. There are 13 residues in the CDR3. Trimming shortened V by 1 base and J by 3 bases, and 4 bases separated the two germline ends. In its sample, this clone was seen once. The gene calls are TRBV12-3 or TRBV12-4 and TRBJ2-1; no clear D. Material: peripheral blood. This receptor was obtained from a man aged 30 to 39 with COVID-19, enrolled during active disease. For the CDR3, the DNA is TGTGCCAGCAGTTTAGTGCGCTACAATGAGCAGTTCTTC. Amino acids: CASSLVRYNEQFF.